This T cell receptor (beta chain) was captured in a study of blood T cell repertoires in COVID-19 (dated by TCRdb to the early 2020s). For the wider study: Collaborator samples came from the United States, Italy and Spain and covered acute and convalescent phases of COVID-19. Samples came from the ongoing ImmuneRACE study (first 160 participants) plus 1,254 subjects from 6 global collaborators. Sample metadata almost always included a de-identified subject ID, COVID-19 status, age in years and sex. Subjects who had been exposed to COVID-19, were actively infected with it, or had recovered from it provided the deeply sampled blood TCRbeta repertoires that made up the dataset. The material from the prospective study consisted of cDNA or gDNA derived from T cells, B-cell-depleted T cells, or PBMCs. A freely available public database, intended as a resource for researchers studying the immune response to SARS-CoV-2, is where the repertoires were released. Where available, HLA class I and class II types were obtained from metadata supplied by the sample provider rather than from assay-based typing. Broad study findings and their caveats: The amount of clinical and demographic metadata varied by source and participant and was provided uncurated.

Each collaborating institution followed its own protocols to collect whole blood in K2EDTA tubes. For TCRbeta analysis, collaborators shipped samples in one of three forms: frozen whole blood, isolated PBMCs, or DNA extracted from either of those sample types. Worth noting for this clone: No cognate antigen has been identified for it. It has no much larger one-base neighbor in the sample; base qualities were not kept.

Its CDR3 holds 15 amino acids, cysteine through phenylalanine. The kept DNA is CDR3 alone, 45 bases in frame from the first base. CDR1 and CDR2 are read off the germline V gene as SGHTA and FQGNSA. V loses 5 bases at its end and J loses 5 bases; junction bases beyond the gene matches: 8. TCRbeta CDR3 regions were amplified from genomic DNA by means of the immunoSEQ Assay, a bias-controlled multiplex PCR. In the original analysis: The number of nucleated cells in each sample was estimated by amplification of reference gene primers within the assay. To quantify the absolute abundance of each unique TCRbeta CDR3 rearrangement, sequence reads were collapsed and filtered. For each sample, productive Simpson clonality was calculated by taking the square root of Simpson's diversity index across productive rearrangements. The table was pulled from immuneACCESS by TCRdb, which kept in-frame rearrangements only. Such tables lose some clones; where checked, under half of the loss comes from unresolved V genes, and the rest has no known cause. The V and J calls and clone size come from that table; D and trimming were worked out from the DNA. Here the sample has around 72,000 clones; over 80% occur a single time. The ten top clones hold approximately 8% of the sample.

The chain is encoded by TRBV7-2 joined to TRBJ2-1, with 8 bases in between that match TRBD2. The clonotype comes from a man aged 50 or older with active COVID-19. The sample comprised peripheral blood. In nucleotides, the sequence is TGTGCCAGCAGCACCTATAGCGGGGTTGACAATGAGCAGTTCTTC. The encoded protein is CASSTYSGVDNEQFF.